This TCR beta chain was sequenced during a study of blood T cells in healthy people across ages. Through a sample-barcoded 5' primer and a J-beta primer mix, a second PCR was run for about 6 to 11 cycles. Tags on each cDNA molecule came from a template-switch adaptor with 12 random nucleotides. TCRdb processed the 5' RACE reads anew with MiXCR; each CDR3 protein has one entry. The sample lists around 1,000,000 distinct CDR3 sequences; around 25% were seen once. V was shortened by 6 bases and J by 5 bases, with 12 bases between the two germline ends. The CDR3 contains 12 residues. Germline V gene sequence: CDR1 DFQATT, CDR2 SNEGSKA (reference sequence). These data were also reused for a study on T cells of mothers and their children.

This sequence was found in a girl aged 2-10 years in good health. Input material: blood. The J gene is TRBJ2-3, the V gene TRBV20-1, with D perhaps TRBD1 (5 bases). CDR3 sequence reads: CSAPDSGDTQYF. The CDR3 DNA sequence: TGCAGTGCCCCAGACAGTGGAGATACGCAGTATTTT.